These 25 T cell receptor beta chains share one sample of origin, sequenced in a study of T cells in narcolepsy. Only in-frame clones appear in the TCRdb table, and some are missing; sequencing was by immunoSEQ multiplex PCR. The data hold fewer than 40,000 clones, with about 80% observed a single time. Material for sequencing was memory (CD45RA-) CD4+ T cells from blood. These receptors came from a human donor in good health.

This chain connects TRBV25-1 to TRBJ1-2, with D unclear. The CDR3 loop spans 17 amino acids. Trimming cost V 3 bases and J 4 bases, with 21 bases left between them. In germline, CDR1 is MGHDK, CDR2 SYGVNS. The CDR3 sequence is CASSDRPSGGDGYGYTF. In DNA, the CDR3 is TGTGCCAGCAGTGACAGGCCTTCGGGCGGGGATGGCTATGGCTACACCTTC.

As for this clone: One end of the junction does not line up with germline, which may come from a read error. The rearrangement joins TRBV6-5 to TRBJ2-5; D perhaps matches TRBD2 (7 bases). Looked up from germline, CDR1 is MNHEY and CDR2 is SVGAGI. This CDR3 comprises 13 residues. The CDR3: CGSSRTRGETQYF. The CDR3 DNA is TGCGGCAGCTCTCGGACTAGGGGGGAGACCCAGTACTTC.

In DNA, the CDR3 is TGTGCCAGCAGCCCTACCGGGGAGCTGTTTTTT. Protein: CASSPTGELFF. The rearrangement links TRBV7-2 to TRBJ2-2; D gene ambiguous. The CDR3 spans 11 residues. The ends were cut back, 5 bases at V and 5 bases at J, with 3 bases in the middle. CDR1 and CDR2 from the germline V gene are SGHTA and FQGNSA.

The rearrangement links TRBV19 to TRBJ2-4, with D perhaps TRBD2 (7 bases). Looked up from germline, CDR1 is LNHDA and CDR2 is SQIVND (reference sequence). V was cut by 4 bases and J by 8 bases, with 21 bases left in between. The CDR3 runs to 16 residues. The CDR3 loop is CASSKRDTAFVDIQYF. The DNA for the CDR3 is TGTGCCAGTAGTAAGCGGGACACCGCCTTTGTGGACATTCAGTACTTC.

This clone was detected only a few times. This rearrangement joins TRBV2 to TRBJ2-1; 16 nucleotides align to TRBD2. V dropped 6 bases and J dropped 9; count of bases not matched to a gene: 5. The CDR3 loop spans 15 amino acids. Per germline, CDR1 SNHLY and CDR2 FYNNEI. The CDR3 is CASRAGLAGGPEQFF. The CDR3 DNA is TGTGCCAGCAGAGCGGGACTAGCGGGAGGGCCTGAGCAGTTCTTC.

V and J are TRBV19 and TRBJ2-6; D possibly corresponds to TRBD2 (6 bases). Germline assignment: CDR1 LNHDA and CDR2 SQIVND (reference sequence). Trimming removed 4 bases at V and 2 bases at J, with 15 bases between. The CDR3 covers 17 residues. The CDR3 DNA reads TGTGCCAGTAGTAGTCAAGGGAGGCGGGCTGGGGCCAACGTCCTGACTTTC. Translation gives CASSSQGRRAGANVLTF. Combining the CDR3 with reference TRBV19 and TRBJ2-6 gives the whole variable domain DGGITQSPKYLFRKEGQNVTLSCEQNLNHDAMYWYRQDPGQGLRLIYYSQIVNDFQKGDIAEGYSVSREKKESFPLTVTSAQKNPTAFYLCASSSQGRRAGANVLTFGAGSRLTVL.

CDR3 sequence reads: CASSDRGPQETQYF. Written as DNA, the CDR3 is TGTGCCAGCAGTGACAGGGGCCCACAAGAGACCCAGTACTTC. V and J are TRBV6-1 and TRBJ2-5; tentative D call: TRBD1 (6 bases). Germline loops: CDR1 MNHNS, CDR2 SASEGT. V was shortened by 3 bases and J by 2 bases, with 10 bases between the two germline ends. CDR3 size: 14 residues.

The V gene is TRBV11-3, the J gene TRBJ1-2; 8 bases are shared with TRBD1. Germline CDR1 and CDR2: SGHNT and YENEEA. V shed 5 bases and J 8 bases; nucleotides not matched to a gene: 7. CDR3 length: 13 residues. The CDR3: CASSPRTGFGYTF. CDR3 bases: TGTGCCAGCAGCCCTCGGACAGGGTTCGGCTACACCTTC.

This clone appeared a few times. This sequence joins TRBV6-1 and TRBJ1-6, with D possibly TRBD1 on 5 matching bases. Trimming shortened V by 1 base and J by 8 bases, and 21 bases separated the two germline ends. Germline assignment: CDR1 MNHNS and CDR2 SASEGT. The CDR3 runs to 18 residues. The CDR3 sequence is CASSEDGRQGRRDSPLHF. The CDR3 DNA is TGTGCCAGCAGTGAAGATGGTAGGCAGGGAAGGAGGGATTCACCCCTCCACTTT.

The chain employs TRBV6-1 and TRBJ2-3; 11 bases fit TRBD2. In germline, CDR1 is MNHNS, CDR2 SASEGT. Losses at the gene ends were 7 bases for V and 2 bases for J; bases not matched to a gene: 5. The CDR3 is made up of 15 amino acids. The CDR3 coding sequence is TGTGCCAGCAAACTGACTAGCGGGATCACAGATACGCAGTATTTT. It encodes CASKLTSGITDTQYF.

The chain is built from TRBV11-3 and TRBJ2-2; D is undetermined. Germline V lookup: CDR1 SGHNT, CDR2 YENEEA. This CDR3 has 14 residues. V lost 5 bases and J 3 bases, leaving 10 bases between the germline ends. The CDR3 loop is CASSENSYTGELFF. CDR3 DNA sequence: TGTGCCAGCAGCGAAAACAGCTACACCGGGGAGCTGTTTTTT. Filled out from reference TRBV11-3 and TRBJ2-2, the complete variable domain reads EAGVVQSPRYKIIEKKQPVAFWCNPISGHNTLYWYLQNLGQGPELLIRYENEEAVDDSQLPKDRFSAERLKGVDSTLKIQPAELGDSAVYLCASSENSYTGELFFGEGSRLTVL.

This clone has only a few counts. The chain carries TRBV6-4 and TRBJ2-5, with D possibly matching TRBD1 (6 bases). The V gene lost 9 bases and the J gene lost 7 bases, with 18 bases spanning the gap. The CDR3 extends over 13 amino acids. Looked up from germline, CDR1 is MRHNA and CDR2 is SNTAGT. The CDR3 loop is CASADRPGGTQYF. The DNA for the CDR3 is TGTGCCAGTGCTGACAGGCCCGGTGGGACCCAGTACTTC.

The rearrangement uses TRBV6-5 and TRBJ1-2; no clear D. CDR1 is MNHEY, CDR2 SVGAGI, per germline. This CDR3 has 11 residues. Trimming stripped 6 bases from V and 7 bases from J, with 9 bases between. DNA for the CDR3: TGTGCCAGCAGGACCACGGGTGGCTACACCTTC. As protein: CASRTTGGYTF.

The gene calls are TRBV20-1 and TRBJ1-2; D unclear. CDR1 is DFQATT and CDR2 is SNEGSKA in the germline V gene (reference sequence). This CDR3 region has 11 residues. Trimming pared 1 base from V and 8 bases from J, leaving 8 bases between. CDR3 loop: CSARVFGGYTF. CDR3 nucleotides: TGCAGTGCTAGAGTCTTCGGGGGCTACACCTTC.

Regarding this clone: The sample holds other DNA sequences that translate to the same CDR3. The CDR3 region is CASSTQGAETQYF. DNA of the CDR3: TGTGCCAGTAGTACCCAGGGGGCTGAGACCCAGTACTTC. This rearrangement joins TRBV19 to TRBJ2-5; 8 positions match TRBD1. Unmatched junction bases numbered 3, after V lost 4 bases and J lost 5 bases. Germline-derived CDR1 and CDR2 are LNHDA and SQIVND (reference sequence). The CDR3 is 13 amino acids.

This chain joins TRBV7-9 and TRBJ2-2; D call uncertain. Trimming took off 1 base at V and 5 bases at J, with 8 bases between the two ends. This CDR3 region has 14 residues. CDR1 SEHNR and CDR2 FQNEAQ come from the germline V gene (reference sequence). CDR3 region: CASSLVGSTGELFF. For the CDR3, the DNA is TGTGCCAGCAGCTTAGTGGGTAGTACCGGGGAGCTGTTTTTT. The entire variable domain, with the rest obtained from reference TRBV7-9 and TRBJ2-2, is as follows: DTGVSQNPRHKITKRGQNVTFRCDPISEHNRLYWYRQTLGQGPEFLTYFQNEAQLEKSRLLSDRFSAERPKGSFSTLEIQRTEQGDSAMYLCASSLVGSTGELFFGEGSRLTVL.

J is TRBJ2-1 and V is TRBV6-5; D not resolved. Germline assignment: CDR1 MNHEY and CDR2 SVGAGI. The germline V and J ends were trimmed by 2 bases and 5 bases, with 10 bases remaining between them. CDR3 size: 14 residues. The CDR3 DNA sequence: TGTGCCAGCAGTTACGCCACGAGTGACAATGAGCAGTTCTTC. It yields the protein CASSYATSDNEQFF.

In nucleotides, the CDR3 is TGTGCCAGTAGTATAGCTATCGGGGAGCTGTTTTTT. It yields the protein CASSIAIGELFF. This chain links TRBV19 with TRBJ2-2; the D is unclear. Germline CDR1 reads LNHDA; CDR2 reads SQIVND (reference sequence). V lost 1 base and J lost 7, with 4 bases in between. The CDR3 covers 12 residues.

The V gene is TRBV27, the J gene TRBJ2-2; TRBD2 might be the D (5 bases). Trimming left V 6 bases short and J 7 bases short, with 24 bases between. This CDR3 has 17 amino acids. Germline CDR1 is MNHEY and CDR2 is SMNVEV (reference sequence). The DNA of the CDR3 is TGTGCCAGCAGGCCCAACGGCCTAGCCGCCTACCTCGGGGAGCTGTTTTTT. It encodes CASRPNGLAAYLGELFF.

The rearrangement uses TRBV4-1 and TRBJ2-2; 13 bases are a match to TRBD2. With V trimmed by 4 bases and J by 0 bases, 2 bases remained unmatched. The germline V gene has CDR1 MGHRA and CDR2 YSYEKL. The CDR3 contains 17 residues. In nucleotides, the CDR3 is TGCGCCAGCAGCCTGGGACTAGCGGGATCGAACACCGGGGAGCTGTTTTTT. It codes for CASSLGLAGSNTGELFF.

CDR3 loop: CASGMGPGREQYF. In DNA form, the CDR3 reads TGTGCCAGCGGTATGGGCCCGGGTCGCGAGCAGTACTTC. This chain links TRBV6-6 with TRBJ2-7; D gene ambiguous. This CDR3 comprises 13 residues. The ends were cut back, 8 bases at V and 6 bases at J, with 17 bases in the middle. Germline loops: CDR1 MNHNY, CDR2 SVGAGI (reference sequence).

The chain is built from TRBV14 and TRBJ2-2; D may be TRBD1 (6 bases). The CDR3 has 15 residues. Germline V gene sequence: CDR1 SGHDN, CDR2 FVKESK. Between the trimmed V and J ends, which lost 0 bases and 5 bases, there was a span of 10 bases. The CDR3 DNA reads TGTGCCAGCAGCCAAGATTGGGGGACAACCGGGGAGCTGTTTTTT. Translation gives CASSQDWGTTGELFF. Variable domain in full (rest from reference TRBV14 and TRBJ2-2): EAGVTQFPSHSVIEKGQTVTLRCDPISGHDNLYWYRRVMGKEIKFLLHFVKESKQDESGMPNNRFLAERTGGTYSTLKVQPAELEDSGVYFCASSQDWGTTGELFFGEGSRLTVL.

This clone was counted only a few times. V usage is TRBV9 and J usage is TRBJ2-2; D might be TRBD1 (5 bases). Germline CDR1 and CDR2: SGDLS and YYNGEE. Trimming removed 6 bases at V and 3 bases at J, with 15 bases between. The CDR3 is 15 residues long. This CDR3 reads CASTPLQGHTGELFF. The CDR3 nucleotides read TGTGCCAGCACCCCTCTGCAGGGTCACACCGGGGAGCTGTTTTTT.

V and J are TRBV30 and TRBJ2-4; D gene ambiguous. The ends were cut back, 2 bases at V and 0 bases at J, with 11 bases in the middle. This CDR3 spans 15 amino acids. Per the germline V gene, CDR1 is GTSNPN and CDR2 is SVGIG (reference sequence). CDR3 DNA: TGTGCCTGGAGTCCTCCCGGTCGAGCCAAAAACATTCAGTACTTC. Residues: CAWSPPGRAKNIQYF.

This rearrangement joins TRBV5-6 to TRBJ2-7; D unclear. The CDR3 runs to 15 residues. Per the germline V gene, CDR1 is SGHDT and CDR2 is YYEEEE. V shed 1 base and J shed 6 bases, with 17 bases lying between them. CDR3 sequence reads: CASSLPVLGLGEQYF. In DNA form, the CDR3 reads TGTGCCAGCAGCTTGCCGGTCTTGGGGTTGGGCGAGCAGTACTTC.